A few counts support the clone carrying this T cell receptor (beta chain). The antigen is unknown. This PCR relied on a set of 60 Vbeta primers and 13 Jbeta primers. Sequencing used immunoSEQ multiplex PCR; TCRdb keeps in-frame clones, though not all of them. The data hold 90,000 to 120,000 clones, with 65% to 80% observed a single time. The junction had 8 bases not matched to a gene; V was cut back by 2 bases and J by 6 bases. The CDR3 is 17 residues long. Germline CDR1 is MDHEN and CDR2 is SYDVKM. The sample belongs to a study of cytomegalovirus exposure and HLA in healthy donors. Background on the study: From HLA-typed donors, an early data release held roughly 80 million unique TCRs.

General study points: High sensitivity and specificity were reportedly achieved when the classifier diagnosed cytomegalovirus status. In an earlier analysis, productive rearrangement rates for most beta V segments clustered near 87% or 30%. Apart from CMV serostatus, no immune exposure information was available.

The source is a female donor in good health and CMV-seropositive. Sequenced input: PBMCs. The V gene is TRBV28, the J gene TRBJ2-2; 11 positions match TRBD2. CDR3 nucleotide sequence: TGTGCCAGCAGTTTACTGGGACTAGCGGCCTCACCCGGGGAGCTGTTTTTT. Translation gives CASSLLGLAASPGELFF. Full variable domain (remainder filled in from reference TRBV28 and TRBJ2-2): DVKVTQSSRYLVKRTGEKVFLECVQDMDHENMFWYRQDPGLGLRLIYFSYDVKMKEKGDIPEGYSVSREKKERFSLILESASTNQTSMYLCASSLLGLAASPGELFFGEGSRLTVL.